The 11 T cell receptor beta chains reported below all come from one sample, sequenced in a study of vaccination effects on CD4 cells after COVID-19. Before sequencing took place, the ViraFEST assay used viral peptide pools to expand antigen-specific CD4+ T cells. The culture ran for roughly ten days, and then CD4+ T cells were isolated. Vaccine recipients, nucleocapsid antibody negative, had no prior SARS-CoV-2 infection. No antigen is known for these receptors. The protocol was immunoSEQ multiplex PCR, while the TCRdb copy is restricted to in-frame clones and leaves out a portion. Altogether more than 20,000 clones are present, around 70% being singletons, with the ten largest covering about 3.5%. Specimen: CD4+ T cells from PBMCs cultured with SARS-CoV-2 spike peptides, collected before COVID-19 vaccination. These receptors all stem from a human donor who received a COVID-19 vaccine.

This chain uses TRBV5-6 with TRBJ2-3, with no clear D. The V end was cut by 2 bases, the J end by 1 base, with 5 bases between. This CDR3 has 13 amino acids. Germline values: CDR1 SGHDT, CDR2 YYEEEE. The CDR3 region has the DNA TGTGCCAGCAGCTTCTCAGGCACAGATACGCAGTATTTT. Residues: CASSFSGTDTQYF.

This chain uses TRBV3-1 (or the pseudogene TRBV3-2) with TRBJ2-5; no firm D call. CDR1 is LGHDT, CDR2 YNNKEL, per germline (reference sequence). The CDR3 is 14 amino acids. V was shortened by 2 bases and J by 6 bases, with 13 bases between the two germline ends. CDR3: CASSQTGQSQTQYF. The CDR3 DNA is TGTGCCAGCAGCCAAACCGGGCAGAGCCAGACCCAGTACTTC.

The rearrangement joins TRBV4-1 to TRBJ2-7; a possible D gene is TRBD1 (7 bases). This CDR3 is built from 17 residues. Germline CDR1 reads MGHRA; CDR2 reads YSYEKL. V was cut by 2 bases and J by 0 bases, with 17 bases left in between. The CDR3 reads CASSQYDRDLVSYEQYF. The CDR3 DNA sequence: TGCGCCAGCAGCCAATACGACAGGGACTTAGTCTCCTACGAGCAGTACTTC.

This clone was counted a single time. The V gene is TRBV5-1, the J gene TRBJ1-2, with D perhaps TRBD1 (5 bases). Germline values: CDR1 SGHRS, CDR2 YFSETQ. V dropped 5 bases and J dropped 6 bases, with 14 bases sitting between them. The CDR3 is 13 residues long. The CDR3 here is CASSFTGGDGYTF. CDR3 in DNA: TGCGCCAGCAGTTTTACGGGGGGGGATGGCTACACCTTC.

The CDR3 nucleotides read TGTGCCAGTAGTATACAGGTCGCCAACAATGAGCAGTTCTTC. Protein sequence: CASSIQVANNEQFF. The chain uses TRBV19 and TRBJ2-1, with D uncertain. Trimming took off 2 bases at V and 5 bases at J, with 10 bases between the two ends. The CDR3 runs to 14 residues. Germline CDR1 is LNHDA and CDR2 is SQIVND (reference sequence).

CDR3 in DNA: TGTGCCAGCACCATAGGGGCCACAGCCAGCCGTGGCTACACCTTC. Translated, it gives CASTIGATASRGYTF. V gene TRBV7-2 combines with J gene TRBJ1-2, with D possibly TRBD1 on 5 matching bases. The CDR3 consists of 15 residues. V was cut by 7 bases and J by 7 bases, with 22 bases left in between. Per germline, CDR1 SGHTA and CDR2 FQGNSA.

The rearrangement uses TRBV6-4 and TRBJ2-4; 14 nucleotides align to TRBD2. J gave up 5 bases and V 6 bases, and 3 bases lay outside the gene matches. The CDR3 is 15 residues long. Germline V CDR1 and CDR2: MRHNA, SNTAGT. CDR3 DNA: TGTGCCAGCAGCCAGACTAGCGGGAGGGAAAACATTCAGTACTTC. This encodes CASSQTSGRENIQYF.

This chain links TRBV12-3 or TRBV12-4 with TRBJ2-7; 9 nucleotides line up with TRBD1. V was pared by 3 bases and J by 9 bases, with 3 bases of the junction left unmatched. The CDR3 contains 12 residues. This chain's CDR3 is CASSFTGGGQYF. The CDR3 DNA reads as TGTGCCAGCAGTTTCACAGGGGGCGGGCAGTACTTC.

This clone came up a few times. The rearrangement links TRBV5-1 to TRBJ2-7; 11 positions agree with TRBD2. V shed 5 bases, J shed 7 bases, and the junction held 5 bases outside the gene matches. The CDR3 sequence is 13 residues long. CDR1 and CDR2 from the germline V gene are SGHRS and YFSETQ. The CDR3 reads CASSRLAGKEQYF. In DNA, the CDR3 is TGCGCCAGCAGTAGACTAGCGGGAAAGGAGCAGTACTTC.

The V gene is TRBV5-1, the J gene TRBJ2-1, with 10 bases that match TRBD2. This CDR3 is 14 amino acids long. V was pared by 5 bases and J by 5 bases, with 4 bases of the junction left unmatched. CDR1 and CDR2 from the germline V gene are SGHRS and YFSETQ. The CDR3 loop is CASRSGGAHNEQFF. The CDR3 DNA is TGCGCCAGCAGGAGCGGGGGGGCCCACAATGAGCAGTTCTTC.

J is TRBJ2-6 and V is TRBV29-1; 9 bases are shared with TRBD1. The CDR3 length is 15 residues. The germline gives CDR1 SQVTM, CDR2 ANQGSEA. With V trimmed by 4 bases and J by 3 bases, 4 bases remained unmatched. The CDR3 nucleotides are TGCAGCGTTGGAGACAGGGGGGTTGGGGCCAACGTCCTGACTTTC. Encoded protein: CSVGDRGVGANVLTF.